This TCR beta chain was recovered during a study of blood T cell repertoires in COVID-19 (TCRdb year 2020). As for the study more broadly: Samples covering the acute and convalescent phases of COVID-19 were provided by collaborators in the United States, Italy and Spain. The material from the prospective study consisted of cDNA or gDNA derived from T cells, B-cell-depleted T cells, or PBMCs. Subjects who had been exposed to COVID-19, were actively infected with it, or had recovered from it provided the deeply sampled blood TCRbeta repertoires that made up the dataset. The repertoires were released in a freely available public database meant as a resource for research on the immune response to SARS-CoV-2. The samples were drawn from two sources: the first 160 participants of the ongoing ImmuneRACE study, and 950 to 1,500 subjects contributed by 6 global collaborators. Sample metadata almost always included a de-identified subject ID, COVID-19 status, age in years and sex. Where available, HLA class I and class II types were obtained from metadata supplied by the sample provider rather than from assay-based typing.

The immunoSEQ Assay, a bias-controlled multiplex PCR, was used to amplify TCRbeta CDR3 regions from genomic DNA. The original methods were these. Nucleated cell counts per sample were estimated from amplification of reference gene primers within the assay. To quantify the absolute abundance of each unique TCRbeta CDR3 rearrangement, sequence reads were collapsed and filtered. For each sample, productive Simpson clonality was calculated as the square root of Simpson's diversity index across productive rearrangements. TCRdb's version of the immuneACCESS table is confined to in-frame rearrangements and falls short of the full clone set. An unresolved V gene accounts for under half of the shortfall where checked; the remainder is of unknown origin. V, J and clone size are taken as reported in that table, and D and trimming were inferred from the DNA itself. For this sample there are around 300,000 clones; over 80% appear just once. 3% to 4% of the sample is held by the ten biggest clonotypes.

Study-wide findings and limitations: Clinical and demographic metadata were provided uncurated, with the amount varying by source and participant.

Whole blood was collected in K2EDTA tubes by collaborating institutions according to the institutions' own protocols. For TCRbeta analysis, collaborator samples were shipped as frozen whole blood, as isolated PBMCs, or as DNA extracted from either sample type. CDR1 and CDR2 (SGHTS, YDEGEE) derive from the germline V gene. Trimming removed 4 bases from V and 0 bases from J, leaving 4 bases between the germline ends. Including cysteine and phenylalanine, the CDR3 has 12 amino acids. Just the 36-base CDR3 DNA is kept, in frame starting at base 1. About this clone: Which antigen it targets is not known. Qualities for individual bases were not recorded, and no much larger clone is one base off.

This chain is built from TRBV5-8 and TRBJ1-2, with the D gene too uncertain to name. The receptor comes from a middle-aged woman with acute or convalescent COVID-19. The source material was peripheral blood. The CDR3 region has the sequence CASSPTNYGYTF. The nucleotide sequence reads TGTGCCAGCAGCCCCACTAACTATGGCTACACCTTC.